At least ten counts were recorded for the clone carrying this T cell receptor (beta chain). The source of the sample is a study of T cells in Graves' hyperthyroidism and ophthalmopathy. Researchers took RNA transcripts and amplified the TCR beta CDR3 regions from them. HTBI primers were employed in a first-round RT-PCR of the TCR CDR3. A single record per CDR3 protein comes from TCRdb applying MiXCR to the multiplex PCR reads. The sample contains hundreds of thousands of distinct CDR3 sequences, roughly 15% of which appear only once. The sequence derives from a woman aged 50 to 60 with Graves' ophthalmopathy. Sequenced material: blood.

CDR3: CASSWTGLHTGELFF. The CDR3 bases are TGCGCCAGCAGCTGGACAGGGCTGCACACCGGGGAGCTGTTTTTT. The gene calls are TRBV5-1 and TRBJ2-2; TRBD1 aligns across 8 bases. Trimming removed 3 bases from V and 3 bases from J; junction bases left unmatched: 4. Germline CDR1 reads SGHRS; CDR2 reads YFSETQ. CDR3 size: 15 residues. Drawing the rest from reference TRBV5-1 and TRBJ2-2, the complete variable domain is KAGVTQTPRYLIKTRGQQVTLSCSPISGHRSVSWYQQTPGQGLQFLFEYFSETQRNKGNFPGRFSGRQFSNSRSEMNVSTLELGDSALYLCASSWTGLHTGELFFGEGSRLTVL.